This T cell receptor beta chain was retrieved from a study of T cells after yellow fever vaccination. This clonotype has only a few counts. The study made its TCR cDNA through 5'RACE template switching. That step introduced a universal primer site along with UMIs. MiXCR was run by TCRdb on the 5' RACE reads, yielding one entry per CDR3 protein. Seen here are about 260,000 distinct CDR3 sequences, roughly 13% observed once, and the top ten hold 0.4% to 0.65%. The CDR3 spans 16 residues. Germline V lookup: CDR1 MDHEN, CDR2 SYDVKM. V trimming: 6 bases; J trimming: 6 bases; junction bases outside the gene matches: 15.

The sequencing used CD4+ T cells sorted from PBMCs, collected 45 days after the yellow fever booster vaccination. The V call is TRBV28, the J call TRBJ1-2; 8 positions match TRBD1. This sequence was found in a young man who received the YFV17D yellow fever vaccine. CDR3: CASSQLGTGEYHGYTF. The CDR3 DNA reads as TGTGCCAGCAGCCAACTCGGGACAGGAGAGTACCATGGCTACACCTTC.